Each of the 24 T cell receptor beta chains below was sequenced from the same sample in a study of T-cell reconstitution after alpha-beta-depleted transplantation in children. Library preparation (for TCRbeta) was performed with unique molecular identifiers. MiXCR, applied by TCRdb to the PCR reads, yields one record per CDR3 protein. The profile shows 300,000 to 350,000 distinct CDR3 sequences, roughly 25% of them singletons. Sequenced here: PBMCs, mostly from graft donor cells, sampled 180 days after TCRalphabeta/CD19-depleted stem cell transplant. All receptors derive from a male patient younger than 18 who had a stem cell transplant for acute lymphoblastic leukemia, so the T cells may come from the graft donor.

This clonotype was picked up a small number of times. V and J are TRBV3-1 and TRBJ2-6, with D tentatively TRBD1 or TRBD2 (5 bases each). V dropped 1 base and J dropped 4 bases, with 11 bases sitting between them. The CDR3 runs 16 residues. Germline CDR1 and CDR2: LGHDT and YNNKEL (reference sequence). CDR3 protein: CASSQGWGSGANVLTF. Written as DNA, the CDR3 is TGTGCCAGCAGCCAAGGGTGGGGGTCAGGGGCCAACGTCCTGACTTTC.

The V call is TRBV12-3 or TRBV12-4, the J call TRBJ1-1; D perhaps matches TRBD1 (5 bases). V lost 3 bases to trimming and J lost 0 bases, with 8 bases between them. The CDR3 is 14 residues long. Here the CDR3 DNA reads TGTGCCAGCAGTTTTGGGGGGATGAACACTGAAGCTTTCTTT. Amino acids: CASSFGGMNTEAFF.

V usage is TRBV27 and J usage is TRBJ2-7; TRBD2 agrees at 8 bases. From germline, CDR1 is MNHEY and CDR2 SMNVEV (reference sequence). This CDR3 spans 16 amino acids. With V trimmed by 3 bases and J by 4 bases, 11 bases remained unmatched. The CDR3 spells CASSFDHSGNLYEQYF. The CDR3 DNA reads TGTGCCAGCAGTTTCGACCATAGCGGGAATCTTTACGAGCAGTACTTC.

The sample holds a few counts of this clonotype. This chain links TRBV4-1 with TRBJ2-4, with TRBD2 matching over 7 bases. The length of the CDR3 is 17 residues. Per the germline V gene, CDR1 is MGHRA and CDR2 is YSYEKL. The J segment lost 0 bases and the V segment lost 2 bases, leaving 7 bases of the junction unmatched. DNA of the CDR3: TGCGCCAGCAGCCAACCTAGCGGCCAAGTAGCCAAAAACATTCAGTACTTC. Protein product: CASSQPSGQVAKNIQYF.

This clonotype appeared once. The V and J genes are TRBV14 and TRBJ1-2, with D uncertain. The CDR3 covers 14 residues. Germline V gene sequence: CDR1 SGHDN, CDR2 FVKESK. V lost 1 base and J lost 4, with 10 bases in between. Here the CDR3 reads CASSQGWTLYGYTF. The CDR3 DNA follows: TGTGCCAGCAGCCAAGGGTGGACCCTCTATGGCTACACCTTC.

This clonotype was observed many times. The CDR3 DNA reads as TGCGCCAGCAGCCAAGAGATGCACCTCTACGAGCAGTACTTC. It translates to CASSQEMHLYEQYF. The chain is built from TRBV4-3 and TRBJ2-7; D ambiguous. The germline V and J ends were trimmed by 0 bases and 3 bases, with 9 bases remaining between them. The CDR3 is made up of 14 amino acids. Germline V CDR1 and CDR2: LGHNA, YSLEER.

This clonotype showed up many times. The V call is TRBV7-2, the J call TRBJ2-5; no reliable D call. Trimming removed 5 bases at V and 5 bases at J, with 15 bases between. There are 14 residues in the CDR3. The germline gives CDR1 SGHTA, CDR2 FQGNSA. The CDR3 loop is CASSPYHFAETQYF. The CDR3 DNA sequence: TGTGCCAGCAGCCCCTATCATTTCGCGGAGACCCAGTACTTC.

The chain recombines TRBV6-5 with TRBJ1-2; possible D gene TRBD1, 6 bases. This CDR3 region has 13 residues. The germline CDR1 and CDR2 sequences are MNHEY and SVGAGI. Trimming took 4 bases from V and 4 from J, leaving 10 bases between them. Here the CDR3 DNA reads TGTGCCAGCAGTTCCCGGGACATCTATGGCTACACCTTC. Its protein is CASSSRDIYGYTF.

The chain couples TRBV4-2 to TRBJ2-7; a possible D gene is TRBD2 (6 bases). This CDR3 comprises 17 residues. Germline loops: CDR1 LGHNA, CDR2 YNFKEQ. Trimming removed 1 base at V and 1 base at J, with 17 bases between. The CDR3, as DNA: TGTGCCAGCAGCCAAGTGGTAGGAGGGGCCCCGTCCTACGAGCAGTACTTC. This translates into CASSQVVGGAPSYEQYF.

The chain carries TRBV5-5 and TRBJ1-1; D is undetermined. V lost 1 base, J lost 0 bases, and 7 bases lay in between. Germline CDR1 is SGHKS and CDR2 is YYEKEE (reference sequence). The CDR3 length is 14 residues. DNA of the CDR3: TGTGCCAGCAGCTTGCAGCGGTTGAACACTGAAGCTTTCTTT. Translating it yields CASSLQRLNTEAFF.

The table lists this clonotype with a few counts. The chain has TRBV6-5 and TRBJ2-3, with a weak D call TRBD2 (5 bases). This CDR3 spans 15 amino acids. Trimming left V 4 bases short and J 3 bases short, with 14 bases between. Looked up from germline, CDR1 is MNHEY and CDR2 is SVGAGI. The CDR3 loop reads CASSSFEGVTDTQYF. CDR3 bases: TGTGCCAGCAGTTCGTTCGAGGGAGTGACAGATACGCAGTATTTT.

This clonotype was recorded a few times. V usage is TRBV20-1 and J usage is TRBJ2-7; perhaps TRBD1 as D (6 bases). The V end was cut by 0 bases, the J end by 0 bases, with 12 bases between. The CDR3 has 15 amino acids. From germline, CDR1 is DFQATT and CDR2 SNEGSKA (reference sequence). The DNA of the CDR3 is TGCAGTGCTAGAGATGCCAGGGGCCTCTCCTACGAGCAGTACTTC. This codes for CSARDARGLSYEQYF.

The table lists this clonotype with a few counts. V is TRBV28 and J is TRBJ2-7; 7 bases are shared with TRBD1. V lost 3 bases, J lost 1 base, and 9 bases stayed unmatched. This CDR3 is 16 amino acids long. Looked up from germline, CDR1 is MDHEN and CDR2 is SYDVKM. The CDR3: CASSLGSVGQSYEQYF. In DNA, the CDR3 is TGTGCCAGCAGTTTGGGGAGTGTGGGACAGTCCTACGAGCAGTACTTC.

The rearrangement links TRBV10-3 to TRBJ2-1; no definite D call. This CDR3 has 14 amino acids. V was shortened by 5 bases and J by 3 bases, with 11 bases between the two germline ends. Per germline, CDR1 ENHRY and CDR2 SYGVKD. CDR3 region: CAISQDAFYNEQFF. CDR3 nucleotide sequence: TGTGCCATCAGTCAGGACGCCTTCTACAATGAGCAGTTCTTC.

This chain joins TRBV5-6 and TRBJ1-5; no reliable D call. The CDR3 is made up of 14 amino acids. V lost 1 base to trimming and J lost 6 bases, with 11 bases between them. Germline-derived CDR1 and CDR2 are SGHDT and YYEEEE. The CDR3 coding sequence is TGTGCCAGCAGCTTGTGGGGAGGAGGTCAGCCCCAGCATTTT. This sequence encodes CASSLWGGGQPQHF.

The chain recombines TRBV7-8 with TRBJ2-1, with D unresolved. Deletions cut 1 base from V and 10 bases from J, with 8 bases between. The CDR3 spans 12 residues. CDR1 and CDR2 from the germline V gene are SGHVS and FQNEAQ. This CDR3 reads CASSLDWWEQFF. The CDR3 DNA follows: TGTGCCAGCAGCTTAGATTGGTGGGAGCAGTTCTTC.

V and J are TRBV20-1 and TRBJ2-5; a possible D gene is TRBD2 (5 bases). CDR3 length: 15 amino acids. The germline gives CDR1 DFQATT, CDR2 SNEGSKA (reference sequence). Trimming left V 7 bases short and J 2 bases short, with 20 bases between. The CDR3 nucleotides are TGCAGTGTAAGGAAAAGCGGAACTCGTCAAGAGACCCAGTACTTC. Protein: CSVRKSGTRQETQYF.

The gene calls are TRBV29-1 and TRBJ2-5; the match to TRBD2 covers 7 bases. The length of the CDR3 is 15 residues. The V segment lost 4 bases and the J segment 0 bases; nucleotides outside the gene matches: 8. Germline V CDR1 and CDR2: SQVTM, ANQGSEA. The CDR3 nucleotides are TGCAGCGTTGTAGCTGGGAGGGATAACCAAGAGACCCAGTACTTC. This encodes CSVVAGRDNQETQYF.

CDR3 amino acids: CASSNNRVDLFF. The CDR3 DNA reads TGTGCCAGCAGCAACAACAGGGTAGACCTGTTCTTC. The rearrangement links TRBV11-2 to TRBJ2-1, with D possibly TRBD1 on 6 matching bases. Germline V gives CDR1 SGHAT, CDR2 FQNNGV. The germline V and J ends were trimmed by 5 bases and 15 bases, with 17 bases remaining between them. This CDR3 has 12 residues.

This clonotype was counted between two and nine times. V usage is TRBV20-1 and J usage is TRBJ2-1; maybe TRBD1 (6 bases). The CDR3 runs to 14 residues. V gave up 6 bases and J gave up 5 bases, with 17 bases separating them. Germline V gene data show CDR1 as DFQATT and CDR2 as SNEGSKA (reference sequence). The CDR3 loop is CSAPTGVAHNEQFF. In DNA form, the CDR3 reads TGCAGTGCCCCGACAGGAGTTGCCCACAATGAGCAGTTCTTC.

The V call is TRBV20-1, the J call TRBJ2-7; 9 nucleotides agree with TRBD2. Germline V gene lookup returns CDR1 DFQATT and CDR2 SNEGSKA (reference sequence). This CDR3 is built from 17 residues. After removal of 1 base from V and 4 bases from J, the junction contained 14 bases not matched to a gene. The CDR3 DNA sequence: TGCAGTGCTAGAGCTGGTAGGGCGGGAGGGCCCCGGTACGAGCAGTACTTC. This codes for CSARAGRAGGPRYEQYF.

In this sample, this clonotype turned up a few times. The DNA of the CDR3 is TGTGCCAGCGTTGGGACTAGCGGCAATGAGCAGTTCTTC. It codes for CASVGTSGNEQFF. The chain recombines TRBV9 with TRBJ2-1; 11 bases fit TRBD2. V shed 7 bases, J shed 6 bases, and the junction held 3 bases outside the gene matches. The germline gives CDR1 SGDLS, CDR2 YYNGEE. The CDR3 is made up of 13 amino acids.

This clonotype has just a few counts. The chain employs TRBV11-1 and TRBJ2-2; no definite D call. The V end lost 6 bases, the J end lost 3 bases, and 23 bases lay between the germline ends. The CDR3 is 18 amino acids. The V gene's germline CDR1 is SGHAT and CDR2 FQDESV (reference sequence). CDR3 bases: TGTGCCAGCAGTGCTGCCCTTACTCCCCGGCTACACACCGGGGAGCTGTTTTTT. Its translation: CASSAALTPRLHTGELFF.

The chain carries TRBV6-1 and TRBJ1-6, with TRBD1 as a possible D gene (6 bases). In germline, CDR1 is MNHNS, CDR2 SASEGT. V was pared by 5 bases and J by 9 bases, with 17 bases between. The CDR3 totals 15 residues. CDR3 in DNA: TGTGCCAGCAGTCGACCTTCCAGGGGTGGTTCACCCCTCCACTTT. Its translation: CASSRPSRGGSPLHF.